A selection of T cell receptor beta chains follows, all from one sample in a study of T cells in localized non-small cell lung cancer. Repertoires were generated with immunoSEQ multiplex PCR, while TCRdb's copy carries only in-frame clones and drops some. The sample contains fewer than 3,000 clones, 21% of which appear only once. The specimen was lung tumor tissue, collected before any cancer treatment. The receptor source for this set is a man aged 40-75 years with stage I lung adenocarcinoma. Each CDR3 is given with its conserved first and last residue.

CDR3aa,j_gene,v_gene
CATRDPQGPTSPLHF,TRBJ1-6,TRBV6-8
CASSQDRVVWGYTF,TRBJ1-2,TRBV6-8
CASSVGGGVQGEQFF,TRBJ2-1,TRBV9
CASSLRLGGAYNEQFF,TRBJ2-1,TRBV11-3
CASSSGQVNTGELFF,TRBJ2-2,TRBV5-1
CSVDGRGLTDTQYF,TRBJ2-3,TRBV29-1
CASSLGGQGTDTQYF,TRBJ2-3,TRBV16
CATSNGGPTDTQYF,TRBJ2-3,TRBV15
CASSYGVTGPYSYEQYF,TRBJ2-7,TRBV6-8
CASSARGGAYNEQFF,TRBJ2-1,TRBV7-6
CASSRGPALVYTEAFF,TRBJ1-1,TRBV19
CAIRGGETSTDTQYF,TRBJ2-3,TRBV6-8
CASSTGDRGNIQYF,TRBJ2-4,TRBV6-8
CASSLDGSDTDTQYF,TRBJ2-3,TRBV11-3
CAWSALNYGYTF,TRBJ1-2,TRBV30
CASARRLQPQHF,TRBJ1-5,TRBV28
CASSVVPGWDTEAFF,TRBJ1-1,TRBV9
CASSHSRETEAFF,TRBJ1-1,TRBV7-2
CASSLTGLNHGYTF,TRBJ1-2,TRBV28
CASSLQGPPNEKLFF,TRBJ1-4,TRBV5-1
CASSVDRESETQYF,TRBJ2-5,TRBV18
CASSLGAGGIAYNEQFF,TRBJ2-1,TRBV13
CASSLTGVHYEQYF,TRBJ2-7,TRBV11-3
CASSRLAGGTDTQYF,TRBJ2-3,TRBV11-3
CASSPLGGFDTEAFF,TRBJ1-1,TRBV11-3
CASSSQMNTEAFF,TRBJ1-1,TRBV7-2
CASSWRENTEAFF,TRBJ1-1,TRBV23-1
CASSRIPGTGFDEQYF,TRBJ2-7,TRBV19
CASSLSGGETQYF,TRBJ2-5,TRBV7-2
CASSLELAGGRETQYF,TRBJ2-5,TRBV11-3
CASSWDREPDTQYF,TRBJ2-3,TRBV28
CAWSGGQGGGQPQHF,TRBJ1-5,TRBV30
CASSPGGGGNEQYF,TRBJ2-7,TRBV7-2
CSGTGGSNTEAFF,TRBJ1-1,TRBV29-1
CASTLPGGRRTGELFF,TRBJ2-2,TRBV28
CASSPMLAATYEQYF,TRBJ2-7,TRBV9
CAIGSDSNQPQHF,TRBJ1-5,TRBV6-8
CASTPRRRNTIYF,TRBJ1-3,TRBV12-5
CASSFSASSSYNEQFF,TRBJ2-1,TRBV5-1
CASSFWGVAGDEQYF,TRBJ2-7,TRBV28